The 30 T cell receptor beta chains in this list originate from one sample, sequenced in a study of blood T cell repertoires in COVID-19. Clones were read by immunoSEQ multiplex PCR, and TCRdb kept only the in-frame ones, dropping some. The sample lists almost 200,000 clones; 70% to 80% were seen once. Sequencing was performed on peripheral blood. The receptors derive from a woman aged 40 to 49 with COVID-19, enrolled during active disease.

This clone was seen ten or more times. CDR3 bases: TGTGCCAGCAGCTCTGACAGCCTGAATTCACCCCTCCACTTT. The encoded protein is CASSSDSLNSPLHF. The chain carries TRBV7-9 and TRBJ1-6; D possibly corresponds to TRBD1 (5 bases). The V and J ends lost 4 bases and 7 bases respectively, with 11 bases between them. The germline CDR1 and CDR2 sequences are SEHNR and FQNEAQ (reference sequence). The CDR3 has 14 residues.

The V and J genes are TRBV7-9 and TRBJ1-1; D uncertain. V was pared by 5 bases and J by 2 bases, with 15 bases between. Germline lookup yields CDR1 SEHNR and CDR2 FQNEAQ (reference sequence). The CDR3 is 15 residues long. The CDR3 region has the DNA TGTGCCAGCAGCGAAGACGGGGAAGGAAACACTGAAGCTTTCTTT. Translation: CASSEDGEGNTEAFF.

In the case of this clone: The same CDR3 also results from other DNA sequences found in this sample. The chain recombines TRBV2 with TRBJ1-3; no reliable D call. This CDR3 has 12 amino acids. V shed 11 bases and J shed 0 bases, with 8 bases lying between them. Germline-derived CDR1 and CDR2 are SNHLY and FYNNEI. The CDR3 nucleotides read TGTGCCTCCTGCAGCTCTGGAAACACCATATATTTT. Its translation: CASCSSGNTIYF. The complete variable domain, with remaining parts taken from reference TRBV2 and TRBJ1-3, reads EPEVTQTPSHQVTQMGQEVILRCVPISNHLYFYWYRQILGQKVEFLVSFYNNEISEKSEIFDDQFSVERPDGSNFTLKIRSTKLEDSAMYFCASCSSGNTIYFGEGSWLTVV.

This chain connects TRBV5-1 to TRBJ2-7; no reliable D call. The CDR3 covers 15 residues. Trimming cost V 2 bases and J 2 bases, with 14 bases left between them. The germline CDR1 and CDR2 sequences are SGHRS and YFSETQ. The CDR3 sequence: CASSLNEAVAYEQYF. The DNA of the CDR3 is TGCGCCAGCAGCTTAAACGAGGCGGTTGCCTACGAGCAGTACTTC.

V is TRBV5-6 and J is TRBJ2-3; TRBD1 is a possible D gene (5 bases). This CDR3 comprises 14 residues. From germline, CDR1 is SGHDT and CDR2 YYEEEE. The V end lost 2 bases, the J end lost 0 bases, and 7 bases lay between the germline ends. For the CDR3, the DNA is TGTGCCAGCAGCTTAGGGGCTAGCACAGATACGCAGTATTTT. It yields the protein CASSLGASTDTQYF.

The J gene is TRBJ2-1, the V gene TRBV5-1; TRBD2 matches 7 bases. The CDR3 covers 15 residues. Trimming at V came to 3 bases and at J to 6 bases, leaving 9 bases not matched to a gene. CDR1 SGHRS and CDR2 YFSETQ come from the germline V gene. CDR3 amino acids: CASSSSGTTFNEQFF. DNA of the CDR3: TGCGCCAGCAGCTCTTCCGGGACTACCTTCAATGAGCAGTTCTTC.

The V call is TRBV5-6, the J call TRBJ2-7; the D gene is possibly TRBD2 (6 bases). Germline CDR1 SGHDT, CDR2 YYEEEE. This CDR3 comprises 14 residues. V dropped 0 bases and J dropped 2 bases, with 9 bases sitting between them. The CDR3 coding sequence is TGTGCCAGCAGCTTGGAGCGGGCCCCCTACGAGCAGTACTTC. Protein product: CASSLERAPYEQYF.

The chain couples TRBV5-1 to TRBJ2-2, with 10 bases matching TRBD1. The J segment lost 9 bases and the V segment lost 2 bases, leaving 7 bases of the junction unmatched. The CDR3 runs 15 residues. CDR1 is SGHRS and CDR2 is YFSETQ in the germline V gene. CDR3 nucleotides: TGCGCCAGCAGCTTCCCGGGACAGGGGAGTCGGGAGCTGTTTTTT. Translation gives CASSFPGQGSRELFF.

This clone was seen just once. This rearrangement joins TRBV6-2 or TRBV6-3 to TRBJ2-5; tentatively, D is TRBD2 (6 bases). This CDR3 is 15 amino acids long. With 2 bases removed from V and 5 bases from J, the gap between germline ends came to 15 bases. Germline V CDR1 and CDR2: MNHEY, SVGEGT. The CDR3 spells CASSYGTSSGETQYF. The CDR3 nucleotides read TGTGCCAGCAGTTACGGAACTAGCAGCGGGGAGACCCAGTACTTC.

The chain links TRBV6-1 to TRBJ2-7; 11 nucleotides agree with TRBD2. CDR1 is MNHNS, CDR2 SASEGT, per germline. This CDR3 is built from 15 residues. J was trimmed by 2 bases and V by 1 base; bases with no gene match: 1. The CDR3, as DNA: TGTGCCAGCAGTGAAGGACTAGCGGGAACCTACGAGCAGTACTTC. It is translated as CASSEGLAGTYEQYF.

The J gene is TRBJ1-2, the V gene TRBV7-3; D is uncertain. Germline CDR1 SGHTA, CDR2 FQGTGA. The CDR3 has 14 residues. Trimming cost V 5 bases and J 3 bases, with 13 bases left between them. The CDR3 DNA is TGTGCCAGCAGCCCGACGGGAGGATACTATGGCTACACCTTC. It specifies CASSPTGGYYGYTF.

This clone was detected only once. The chain joins TRBV7-6 to TRBJ2-1; D is perhaps TRBD2 (6 bases). The germline V and J ends were trimmed by 5 bases and 6 bases, with 20 bases remaining between them. Germline loops: CDR1 SGHVS, CDR2 FNYEAQ. The CDR3 length is 16 residues. In DNA form, the CDR3 reads TGTGCCAGCAGCATTCAAGCGGGTAACCGGATCAATGAGCAGTTCTTC. It codes for CASSIQAGNRINEQFF.

This rearrangement joins TRBV6-5 to TRBJ2-1, with TRBD2 matching over 7 bases. The germline V gene has CDR1 MNHEY and CDR2 SVGAGI. This CDR3 spans 15 amino acids. J gave up 0 bases and V 8 bases, and 7 bases lay outside the gene matches. The CDR3 here is CASGVGGSSYNEQFF. DNA of the CDR3: TGTGCCAGCGGCGTTGGCGGGAGCTCCTACAATGAGCAGTTCTTC.

Concerning this clone: This same CDR3 is encoded by further DNA sequences in the sample. The chain employs TRBV18 and TRBJ1-3; no definite D call. The CDR3 spans 15 residues. Trimming removed 3 bases from V and 0 bases from J, with 9 bases in between. Germline V CDR1 and CDR2: KGHSH, LQKENI. This chain's CDR3 is CASSPSRGSGNTIYF. In nucleotides, the CDR3 is TGTGCCAGCTCACCGAGTCGGGGCTCTGGAAACACCATATATTTT.

Details on this clone: The identical CDR3 is also encoded by other nucleotide sequences in the sample. The chain joins TRBV5-1 to TRBJ2-2; possibly TRBD1 for D (6 bases). This CDR3 contains 15 residues. Germline lookup yields CDR1 SGHRS and CDR2 YFSETQ. Trimming pared 0 bases from V and 1 base from J, leaving 7 bases between. The CDR3 spells CASSLGGQNTGELFF. CDR3 nucleotide sequence: TGCGCCAGCAGCTTGGGGGGACAGAACACCGGGGAGCTGTTTTTT.

The rearrangement joins TRBV6-6 to TRBJ2-5; possible D gene TRBD1, 6 bases. The CDR3 has 13 amino acids. The V end lost 4 bases, the J end lost 4 bases, and 10 bases lay between the germline ends. Germline assignment: CDR1 MNHNY and CDR2 SVGAGI (reference sequence). CDR3 sequence: CASSSGDLETQYF. CDR3 sequence (DNA): TGTGCCAGCAGTTCAGGGGATTTAGAGACCCAGTACTTC.

The V and J genes are TRBV6-5 and TRBJ2-7; D is perhaps TRBD1 (6 bases). The CDR3 is 13 residues long. CDR1 and CDR2 (germline): MNHEY, SVGAGI. V gave up 5 bases and J gave up 2 bases, with 10 bases separating them. The chain's CDR3 is CASSRQVPYEQYF. The CDR3 coding sequence is TGTGCCAGCAGTCGACAGGTTCCCTACGAGCAGTACTTC.

Turning to this clone: Other DNA sequences in the sample encode the same CDR3. The rearrangement joins TRBV11-2 to TRBJ1-2, with 9 bases lining up with TRBD1. The length of the CDR3 is 14 residues. From germline, CDR1 is SGHAT and CDR2 FQNNGV. J was trimmed by 1 base and V by 3 bases; bases with no gene match: 0. The CDR3 here is CASSLTGGNYGYTF. The CDR3 DNA reads TGTGCCAGCAGCTTGACAGGGGGTAACTATGGCTACACCTTC.

This chain links TRBV18 with TRBJ1-1, with 7 bases identical to TRBD1. This CDR3 contains 15 residues. V lost 6 bases, J lost 7 bases, and 14 bases stayed unmatched. Germline-derived CDR1 and CDR2 are KGHSH and LQKENI. The CDR3 spells CASSPGSRRGNEAFF. CDR3 bases: TGTGCCAGCTCTCCCGGGAGCCGCAGGGGGAATGAAGCTTTCTTT.

The chain employs TRBV7-3 and TRBJ2-3; 7 nucleotides agree with TRBD1. Trimming cost V 5 bases and J 4 bases; bases outside gene matches: 6. The CDR3 contains 14 residues. CDR1 and CDR2 (germline): SGHTA, FQGTGA. The CDR3 DNA sequence: TGTGCCAGCAGCCAAATGGGACAGTCAGATACGCAGTATTTT. It translates to CASSQMGQSDTQYF.

The chain carries TRBV7-8 and TRBJ2-5; 10 bases agree with TRBD2. This CDR3 spans 16 amino acids. After removal of 8 bases from V and 7 bases from J, the junction contained 16 bases not matched to a gene. From germline, CDR1 is SGHVS and CDR2 FQNEAQ. The CDR3 reads CASVTGTSAISGTQYF. The CDR3 DNA follows: TGTGCCAGCGTAACCGGGACTAGCGCTATCAGTGGGACCCAGTACTTC.

The gene calls are TRBV6-5 and TRBJ1-4; no firm D call. Germline-derived CDR1 and CDR2 are MNHEY and SVGAGI. Trimming took 7 bases from V and 5 from J, leaving 11 bases between them. The CDR3 has 13 amino acids. Here the CDR3 DNA reads TGTGCCAGCACCCGCGGCCAAAATGAAAAACTGTTTTTT. It yields the protein CASTRGQNEKLFF.

V is TRBV5-6 and J is TRBJ1-1, with unresolved D. This CDR3 spans 15 amino acids. CDR1 is SGHDT, CDR2 YYEEEE, per germline. Trimming removed 2 bases from V and 2 bases from J, with 13 bases in between. CDR3 loop: CASSFLRGSNTEAFF. The CDR3 DNA reads TGTGCCAGCAGCTTTCTCCGAGGGAGTAACACTGAAGCTTTCTTT.

The rearrangement uses TRBV27 and TRBJ1-1; D remains ambiguous. The CDR3 runs 14 residues. Germline V gene sequence: CDR1 MNHEY, CDR2 SMNVEV (reference sequence). V was pared by 3 bases and J by 5 bases, with 13 bases between. In nucleotides, the CDR3 is TGTGCCAGCAGTTTGAGTTGGGCGGGTACTGAAGCTTTCTTT. It yields the protein CASSLSWAGTEAFF.

The chain is built from TRBV4-2 and TRBJ1-2; the D gene is possibly TRBD1 (6 bases). V was shortened by 0 bases and J by 7 bases, with 12 bases between the two germline ends. The germline CDR1 and CDR2 sequences are LGHNA and YNFKEQ. CDR3 length: 14 residues. CDR3 sequence (DNA): TGTGCCAGCAGCCAAGAGGGGGGGGCAGTTGGCTACACCTTC. Amino acid sequence: CASSQEGGAVGYTF.

V is TRBV9 and J is TRBJ2-7, with D perhaps TRBD2 (6 bases). Trimming left V 2 bases short and J 6 bases short, with 12 bases between. In germline, CDR1 is SGDLS, CDR2 YYNGEE. There are 13 residues in the CDR3. CDR3 DNA: TGTGCCAGCAGCGTTTCCGGAGGGTTCGAGCAGTACTTC. Amino acid sequence: CASSVSGGFEQYF.

This chain connects TRBV19 to TRBJ2-1; 11 bases match TRBD2. Trimming at V came to 2 bases and at J to 8 bases, leaving 8 bases not matched to a gene. The CDR3 runs to 16 residues. CDR1 LNHDA and CDR2 SQIVND come from the germline V gene (reference sequence). CDR3 amino acids: CASSIILAGGRDEQFF. The DNA for the CDR3 is TGTGCCAGTAGTATAATCCTAGCGGGGGGTAGGGATGAGCAGTTCTTC.

This chain links TRBV5-1 with TRBJ1-4; weak D call: TRBD1 (6 bases). The CDR3 sequence is 15 residues long. The V end was cut by 3 bases, the J end by 2 bases, with 11 bases between. Germline CDR1 reads SGHRS; CDR2 reads YFSETQ. The CDR3 spells CASSWTAGTNEKLFF. The CDR3 DNA sequence: TGCGCCAGCAGCTGGACAGCCGGGACTAATGAAAAACTGTTTTTT.

The chain employs TRBV5-8 and TRBJ2-5; TRBD2 agrees at 8 bases. Trimming at V came to 0 bases and at J to 7 bases, leaving 8 bases not matched to a gene. Germline V gene data show CDR1 as SGHTS and CDR2 as YDEGEE. There are 15 residues in the CDR3. The CDR3 region has the DNA TGTGCCAGCAGCTTGGCTCGGGGGGGATGGGCGACCCAGTACTTC. Its translation is CASSLARGGWATQYF.

V usage is TRBV25-1 and J usage is TRBJ1-5; D gene ambiguous. V lost 4 bases and J lost 5, with 3 bases in between. The CDR3 covers 11 residues. Germline-derived CDR1 and CDR2 are MGHDK and SYGVNS. The CDR3 loop is CASSVYQPQHF. CDR3 nucleotide sequence: TGTGCCAGCAGTGTATATCAGCCCCAGCATTTT.